What follows are 16 T cell receptor beta chains derived from one specimen sequenced in a study of cytomegalovirus exposure and HLA in healthy donors. Use of 60 Vbeta and 13 Jbeta primers characterized the PCR. Profiling relied on immunoSEQ multiplex PCR, and the TCRdb table lists in-frame clones only, not all of them. Among 200,000 to 300,000 clones listed, 84% were seen once. The sequenced sample was PBMCs. Receptors originate from a woman between 40 and 55 years old in good health and CMV-seropositive.

The chain has TRBV7-9 and TRBJ2-2; a possible D gene is TRBD2 (5 bases). Germline V gives CDR1 SEHNR, CDR2 FQNEAQ (reference sequence). V was trimmed by 3 bases and J by 4 bases, leaving 18 bases between them. The CDR3 length is 17 residues. Here the CDR3 DNA reads TGTGCCAGCAGCTTTTACGAGACCCCTCGGGGCACCGGGGAGCTGTTTTTT. Its translation is CASSFYETPRGTGELFF. The whole variable domain, filled in from reference TRBV7-9 and TRBJ2-2, reads DTGVSQNPRHKITKRGQNVTFRCDPISEHNRLYWYRQTLGQGPEFLTYFQNEAQLEKSRLLSDRFSAERPKGSFSTLEIQRTEQGDSAMYLCASSFYETPRGTGELFFGEGSRLTVL.

The count of this clone is one. This sequence joins TRBV12-2 and TRBJ2-3; no check of the table's D call, TRBD2, against the DNA was made. TRBV12-2 is a known pseudogene. This CDR3 is 18 amino acids long. CDR3 loop: CASRLAGRTSGTTDTQYF. For the CDR3, the DNA is TGTGCAAGTCGCTTAGCGGGAAGGACTAGCGGGACCACAGATACGCAGTATTTT.

This clone showed up just a few times. The chain employs TRBV11-3 and TRBJ2-7, with 9 bases identical to TRBD2. Germline-derived CDR1 and CDR2 are SGHNT and YENEEA. CDR3 length: 14 residues. V trimming: 4 bases; J trimming: 4 bases; junction bases outside the gene matches: 5. CDR3 coding DNA: TGTGCCAGCAGCTCTAGCGGGGCTTGGTACGAGCAGTACTTC. This translates into CASSSSGAWYEQYF.

The chain has TRBV6-5 and TRBJ2-7; TRBD2 agrees at 7 bases. The V gene's germline CDR1 is MNHEY and CDR2 SVGAGI. The length of the CDR3 is 16 residues. With V trimmed by 0 bases and J by 3 bases, 8 bases remained unmatched. The CDR3 region is CASSYSDSPSGYEQYF. The DNA of the CDR3 is TGTGCCAGCAGTTACTCGGATAGCCCTAGCGGCTACGAGCAGTACTTC.

This chain uses TRBV15 with TRBJ1-2, with 7 bases fitting TRBD1. Germline V lookup: CDR1 LNHNV, CDR2 YYDKDF (reference sequence). After removal of 2 bases from V and 4 bases from J, the junction contained 7 bases not matched to a gene. The CDR3 runs 15 residues. The CDR3 reads CATSRSPGQIYGYTF. Here the CDR3 DNA reads TGTGCCACCAGCAGATCCCCGGGACAGATCTATGGCTACACCTTC. Looking up the rest from reference TRBV15 and TRBJ1-2 gives the full variable domain: DAMVIQNPRYQVTQFGKPVTLSCSQTLNHNVMYWYQQKSSQAPKLLFHYYDKDFNNEADTPDNFQSRRPNTSFCFLDIRSPGLGDTAMYLCATSRSPGQIYGYTFGSGTRLTVV.

CDR3 sequence (DNA): TGTGCCAGCAGTTACCGGGGTGGAGGGGGCGGGCCCCAGCATTTT. It is translated as CASSYRGGGGGPQHF. This chain uses TRBV6-5 with TRBJ1-5; 7 positions agree with TRBD1. The CDR3 spans 15 residues. The V gene end was trimmed by 2 bases and the J gene end by 9 bases; junction bases not matched to a gene: 10. The germline V gene encodes CDR1 MNHEY and CDR2 SVGAGI.

This clone was picked up a small number of times. This chain connects TRBV27 to TRBJ2-3, with 12 bases matching TRBD2. CDR1 is MNHEY and CDR2 is SMNVEV in the germline V gene (reference sequence). J gave up 4 bases and V 2 bases, and 10 bases lay outside the gene matches. The CDR3 is 18 residues long. The CDR3 sequence: CASSLKGTTSGSSDTQYF. CDR3 nucleotides: TGTGCCAGCAGTTTAAAAGGGACGACTAGCGGGAGTTCAGATACGCAGTATTTT.

The chain uses TRBV28 and TRBJ2-3; the D gene is possibly TRBD2 (7 bases). The CDR3 loop spans 15 amino acids. CDR1 and CDR2 (germline): MDHEN, SYDVKM. V was cut by 4 bases and J by 0 bases, with 11 bases left in between. The CDR3, as DNA: TGTGCCAGCAGTTCCAGGGGAGGGAGCACAGATACGCAGTATTTT. This translates into CASSSRGGSTDTQYF.

V and J are TRBV6-6 and TRBJ1-2, with 8 bases aligning to TRBD1. The CDR3 spans 13 residues. CDR1 is MNHNY, CDR2 SVGAGI, per germline (reference sequence). V gave up 6 bases and J gave up 8 bases; unmatched junction bases: 8. This CDR3 reads CASRQGQGQGYTF. The CDR3 DNA reads TGTGCCAGCAGACAAGGACAGGGACAGGGCTACACCTTC.

V usage is TRBV18 and J usage is TRBJ2-3; D not resolved. Germline values: CDR1 KGHSH, CDR2 LQKENI. CDR3 length: 14 residues. Between the trimmed V and J ends, which lost 3 bases and 1 base, there was a span of 8 bases. The CDR3 coding sequence is TGTGCCAGCTCACCTTTCGTCGGCACAGATACGCAGTATTTT. It codes for CASSPFVGTDTQYF.

This clone has a handful of counts. V and J are TRBV19 and TRBJ2-7, with 12 bases that match TRBD1. J gave up 7 bases and V 5 bases, and 9 bases lay outside the gene matches. Germline assignment: CDR1 LNHDA and CDR2 SQIVND (reference sequence). The CDR3 sequence is 15 residues long. The CDR3 loop is CASSPGTGGAGEQYF. In DNA form, the CDR3 reads TGTGCCAGTAGTCCTGGGACAGGGGGCGCGGGGGAGCAGTACTTC.

The rearrangement links TRBV6-5 to TRBJ2-3; 7 nucleotides align to TRBD2. The CDR3 contains 14 residues. Germline V gene data show CDR1 as MNHEY and CDR2 as SVGAGI. V gave up 5 bases and J gave up 2 bases; unmatched junction bases: 4. CDR3 sequence reads: CASSGAGPTDTQYF. The CDR3 nucleotides read TGTGCCAGCAGTGGAGCGGGACCCACAGATACGCAGTATTTT.

V usage is TRBV15 and J usage is TRBJ2-1, with 10 bases aligning to TRBD2. This CDR3 has 18 residues. Per the germline V gene, CDR1 is LNHNV and CDR2 is YYDKDF (reference sequence). Trimming took 0 bases from V and 0 from J; bases not matched to a gene: 5. CDR3 DNA sequence: TGTGCCACCAGCAGAGAAGGGGCTAGCGGGAGCTCCTACAATGAGCAGTTCTTC. Its protein product is CATSREGASGSSYNEQFF. The full variable domain, rest sourced from reference TRBV15 and TRBJ2-1, is DAMVIQNPRYQVTQFGKPVTLSCSQTLNHNVMYWYQQKSSQAPKLLFHYYDKDFNNEADTPDNFQSRRPNTSFCFLDIRSPGLGDTAMYLCATSREGASGSSYNEQFFGPGTRLTVL.

The genes are TRBV2 and TRBJ1-2, with TRBD1 identical over 7 bases. Germline V gene sequence: CDR1 SNHLY, CDR2 FYNNEI. CDR3 length equals 14 residues. With V trimmed by 2 bases and J by 3 bases, 3 bases remained unmatched. The DNA for the CDR3 is TGTGCCAGCAGTGAAACAGGGGTGGACTATGGCTACACCTTC. Protein sequence: CASSETGVDYGYTF.

The V gene is TRBV18, the J gene TRBJ2-7, with 9 bases that match TRBD1. Germline loops: CDR1 KGHSH, CDR2 LQKENI. V was pared by 6 bases and J by 3 bases, with 3 bases of the junction left unmatched. This CDR3 is built from 13 residues. DNA of the CDR3: TGTGCCAGCTCCCAGACAGGGGGCTACGAGCAGTACTTC. Protein product: CASSQTGGYEQYF.

This chain connects TRBV25-1 to TRBJ1-1, with TRBD1 as a possible D gene (5 bases). V shed 2 bases and J shed 8 bases, with 21 bases lying between them. CDR1 is MGHDK, CDR2 SYGVNS, per germline. CDR3 size: 16 residues. The CDR3 bases are TGTGCCAGCAGTGAAACAGGTGGGGTCGACCGCTCCGAAGCTTTCTTT. Its protein is CASSETGGVDRSEAFF.